The rows below give T cell receptor beta chains drawn from one sample of a study of T cell responses to AZD1222 COVID-19 vaccine. This table comes from immunoSEQ multiplex PCR, and its TCRdb copy is limited to in-frame clones, with some not included. The table has approximately 150,000 clones, approximately 88% seen once. This specimen was peripheral blood, taken on day 0 of AZD1222 vaccination. Receptors were obtained from an adult in good health. CDR3s include the opening cysteine and the closing phenylalanine or tryptophan. D genes are given only for firm matches. Not every row has a clone size; where given, it reads once, few, many or a size class.

abundance: -; v_gene: TRBV6-1; j_gene: TRBJ1-5; len: 15; d_gene: -; CDR3nt: TGTGCCAGCAGTGAAGGTGTGACAGAGGTTCAGCCCCAGCATTTT; CDR3aa: CASSEGVTEVQPQHF
abundance: -; v_gene: TRBV27; j_gene: TRBJ2-7; len: 13; d_gene: -; CDR3nt: TGTGCCAGCAGTTTAGGCGGCCGCTACGAGCAGTACTTC; CDR3aa: CASSLGGRYEQYF
abundance: -; v_gene: TRBV7-9; j_gene: TRBJ2-2; len: 15; d_gene: -; CDR3nt: TGTGCCAGCAGCACTAGGGGAGGTGGAGCCGGGGAGCTGTTTTTT; CDR3aa: CASSTRGGGAGELFF
abundance: -; v_gene: TRBV2; j_gene: TRBJ2-3; len: 15; d_gene: -; CDR3nt: TGTGCCAGCAGTGAAAAGCGCATAGGCACAGATACGCAGTATTTT; CDR3aa: CASSEKRIGTDTQYF
abundance: -; v_gene: TRBV7-2; j_gene: TRBJ2-2; len: 15; d_gene: -; CDR3nt: TGTGCCAGCAGCTTAGCAGGGGGGCCGGCCGGGGAGCTGTTTTTT; CDR3aa: CASSLAGGPAGELFF
abundance: -; v_gene: TRBV27; j_gene: TRBJ2-3; len: 13; d_gene: -; CDR3nt: TGTGCCAGCAGTTTATGGGGAACAGATACGCAGTATTTT; CDR3aa: CASSLWGTDTQYF
abundance: few; v_gene: TRBV5-8; j_gene: TRBJ1-5; len: 15; d_gene: -; CDR3nt: TGTGCCAGCAGCTTACGACACGGTGTCAATCAGCCCCAGCATTTT; CDR3aa: CASSLRHGVNQPQHF
abundance: -; v_gene: TRBV4-2; j_gene: TRBJ2-6; len: 16; d_gene: -; CDR3nt: TGTGCCAGCAGCCAAGATCTGGGCTCTGGGGCCAACGTCCTGACTTTC; CDR3aa: CASSQDLGSGANVLTF
abundance: -; v_gene: TRBV3-1/TRBV3-2; j_gene: TRBJ2-5; len: 12; d_gene: -; CDR3nt: TGTGCCAGCAGCCGGGCTCAAGAGACCCAGTACTTC; CDR3aa: CASSRAQETQYF
abundance: -; v_gene: TRBV5-1; j_gene: TRBJ1-2; len: 15; d_gene: -; CDR3nt: TGCGCCAGCAGCCCCGGGTCCTCCGCATCGTATGGCTACACCTTC; CDR3aa: CASSPGSSASYGYTF
abundance: -; v_gene: TRBV13; j_gene: TRBJ2-1; len: 13; d_gene: -; CDR3nt: TGTGCCAGCAGCTTCCCGGGGCACAATGAGCAGTTCTTC; CDR3aa: CASSFPGHNEQFF
abundance: -; v_gene: TRBV3-1/TRBV3-2; j_gene: TRBJ1-1; len: 17; d_gene: -; CDR3nt: TGTGCCAGCACCTTTACAGGGACTGCGGGGGAGGACACTGAAGCTTTCTTT; CDR3aa: CASTFTGTAGEDTEAFF
abundance: -; v_gene: TRBV24-1; j_gene: TRBJ2-1; len: 16; d_gene: TRBD2; CDR3nt: TGTGCCACCAGTGAGGTAGCGGGATCCTCCTACAATGAGCAGTTCTTC; CDR3aa: CATSEVAGSSYNEQFF
abundance: once; v_gene: TRBV19; j_gene: TRBJ1-2; len: 13; d_gene: -; CDR3nt: TGTGCCAGTAGATGGGAACAGGGCTATGGCTACACCTTC; CDR3aa: CASRWEQGYGYTF
abundance: once; v_gene: TRBV7-9; j_gene: TRBJ2-2; len: 14; d_gene: -; CDR3nt: TGTGCCAGCAGCTTAGGAGGGAGCTCCGGGGAGCTGTTTTTT; CDR3aa: CASSLGGSSGELFF
abundance: few; v_gene: TRBV27; j_gene: TRBJ1-4; len: 13; d_gene: -; CDR3nt: TGTGCCAGCAGTTTATGGACAAATGAAAAACTGTTTTTT; CDR3aa: CASSLWTNEKLFF
abundance: once; v_gene: TRBV3-1/TRBV3-2; j_gene: TRBJ1-6; len: 14; d_gene: -; CDR3nt: TGTGCCAGCAGCCCTCTTCCAGTCAATTCACCCCTCCACTTT; CDR3aa: CASSPLPVNSPLHF
abundance: few; v_gene: TRBV28; j_gene: TRBJ2-7; len: 14; d_gene: -; CDR3nt: TGTGCCAGCCGTACCGGGAAGCCCCCCTACGAGCAGTACTTC; CDR3aa: CASRTGKPPYEQYF